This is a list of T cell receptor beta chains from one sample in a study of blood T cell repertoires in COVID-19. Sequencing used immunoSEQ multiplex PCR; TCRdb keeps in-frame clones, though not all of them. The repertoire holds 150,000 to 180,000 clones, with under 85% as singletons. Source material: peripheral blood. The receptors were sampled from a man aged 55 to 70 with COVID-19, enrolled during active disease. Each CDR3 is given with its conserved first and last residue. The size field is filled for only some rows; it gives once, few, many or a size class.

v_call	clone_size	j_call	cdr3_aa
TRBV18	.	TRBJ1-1	CASSLVGAFESLAFF
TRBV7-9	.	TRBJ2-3	CASSFTTERVDTQYF
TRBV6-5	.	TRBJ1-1	CASSQGTGGNTEAFF
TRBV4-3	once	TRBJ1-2	CASSQDRVYAGYTF
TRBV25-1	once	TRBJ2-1	CASRPAGTMGAYEQFF
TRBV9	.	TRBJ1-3	CASSVTLGQSTSGNTIYF
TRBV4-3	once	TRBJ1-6	CASSKSAGYLNSPLHF
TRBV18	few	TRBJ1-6	CASSLSFGMNSPLHF
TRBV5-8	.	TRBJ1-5	CASSLVWSLWSNQPQHF
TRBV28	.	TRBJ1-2	CASMTRGQNYGYTF
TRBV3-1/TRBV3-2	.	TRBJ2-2	CASSLGRSGYTGELFF
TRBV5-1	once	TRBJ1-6	CASSLRPGTDNSPLHF
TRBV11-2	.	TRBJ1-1	CASSPRQFTEAFF
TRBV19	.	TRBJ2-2	CASKPPANTGELFF
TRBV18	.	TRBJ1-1	CASSPDRVMNTEAFF
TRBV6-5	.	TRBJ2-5	CASSSETGETQYF
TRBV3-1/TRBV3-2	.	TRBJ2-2	CASSHLLAGAGELFF
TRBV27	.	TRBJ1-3	CASSLRGTGNTIYF
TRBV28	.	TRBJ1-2	CASSLADRDGYTF
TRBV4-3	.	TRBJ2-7	CASSPNRDRGSQQYF
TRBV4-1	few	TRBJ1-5	CASSQGQGSGNQPQHF
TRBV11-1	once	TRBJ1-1	CASSITRGLGTEAFF
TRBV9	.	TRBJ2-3	CASSVANHYTDTQYF
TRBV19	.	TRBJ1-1	CASTLQGPLNTEAFF
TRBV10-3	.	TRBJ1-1	CAINGARQGNTEAFF
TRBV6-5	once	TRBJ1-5	CASSYDGQSNQPQHF
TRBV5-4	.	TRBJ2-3	CASSPGRGQADTQYF
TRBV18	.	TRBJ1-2	CASSPPKDTHYGYTF
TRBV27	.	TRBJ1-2	CASSPTGQGNYGYTF
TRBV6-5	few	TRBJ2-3	CASSSRTEYTDTQYF
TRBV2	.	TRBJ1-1	CASSVSPGTGNTEAFF
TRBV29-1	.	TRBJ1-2	CSVWDRGYYGYTF
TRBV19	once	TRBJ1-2	CASSTRTTGGNYGYTF
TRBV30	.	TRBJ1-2	CAWSLRLNYGYTF
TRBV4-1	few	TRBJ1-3	CASSQGTIFSSGNTIYF
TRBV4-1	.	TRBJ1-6	CASTAGGRPYSPLHF
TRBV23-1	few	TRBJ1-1	CASSQGQGATEAFF
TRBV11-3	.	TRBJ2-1	CASSPLAGGVSYNEQFF
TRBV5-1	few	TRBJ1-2	CASSEETGNFYGYTF
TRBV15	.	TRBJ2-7	CATSQRSVSEQYF
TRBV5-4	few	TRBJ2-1	CASRTTGRYEQFF
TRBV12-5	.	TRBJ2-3	CASGLTSTDTQYF
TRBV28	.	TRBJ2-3	CASAGRDTQYF
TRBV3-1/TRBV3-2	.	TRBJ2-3	CASSQQGPSTDTQYF
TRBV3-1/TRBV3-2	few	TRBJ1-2	CASSPGTGDGYTF
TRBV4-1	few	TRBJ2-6	CASSQEFPGGGANVLTF
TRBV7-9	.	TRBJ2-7	CASSDNRGYPYEQYF
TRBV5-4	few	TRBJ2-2	CASSSNPAGELFF
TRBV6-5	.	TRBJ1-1	CASSFYLGANTEAFF
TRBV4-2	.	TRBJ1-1	CASSQDILRPNTEAFF
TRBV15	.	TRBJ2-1	CATSRETSGRPHNEQFF
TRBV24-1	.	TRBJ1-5	CATSGRYGNQPQHF
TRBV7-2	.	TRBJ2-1	CASQVMSGPYNEQFF
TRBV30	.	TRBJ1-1	CAWSVTGRNTEAFF
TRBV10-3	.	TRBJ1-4	CAISESPGQHNEKLFF
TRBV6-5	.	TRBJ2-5	CASRGLLSETQYF
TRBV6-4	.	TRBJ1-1	CASSDGGQKLDTEAFF
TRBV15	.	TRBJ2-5	CATSRDLRGLEETQYF